The 12 T cell receptor beta chains below come from one sample, sequenced in a study of shared clonotypes between healthy human individuals. Profiling relied on immunoSEQ multiplex PCR, and the TCRdb table lists in-frame clones only, not all of them. The sample includes roughly 500,000 clones, around 73% of them seen just once. Sequenced: PBMCs. The receptors stem from a woman aged 40 to 50 in good health. Some clones in this sample may be carry-over from other donors' samples.

In this sample, this clone turned up a few times. This chain uses TRBV11-1 with TRBJ1-1; perhaps TRBD1 as D (6 bases). V lost 6 bases and J lost 7, with 15 bases in between. This CDR3 is 13 amino acids long. Germline V CDR1 and CDR2: SGHAT, FQDESV (reference sequence). The CDR3 is CASRRGRGGEAFF. The CDR3 DNA reads as TGTGCCAGCAGACGGGGAAGAGGGGGTGAAGCTTTCTTT.

The chain combines TRBV11-2 with TRBJ2-2, with 9 nucleotides matching TRBD2. CDR1 and CDR2 from the germline V gene are SGHAT and FQNNGV. V shed 4 bases and J 4 bases; nucleotides not matched to a gene: 10. The CDR3 has 17 residues. In DNA, the CDR3 is TGTGCCAGCAGCTCTAACGTAGCGGGAGAACCCACCGGGGAGCTGTTTTTT. Amino acid sequence: CASSSNVAGEPTGELFF.

The genes are TRBV21-1 and TRBJ2-2. TRBV21-1 is flagged as a pseudogene. The CDR3 is 18 amino acids. The DNA for the CDR3 is TGTGCCAGCTCCCAAAGGGGGAGGTGTCTCCCGAACACCGGGGAGCTGTTTTTT. As protein: CASSQRGRCLPNTGELFF.

This clone was found a few times. The V gene is TRBV18, the J gene TRBJ2-7; 11 bases fit TRBD2. CDR1 KGHSH and CDR2 LQKENI come from the germline V gene. The CDR3 extends over 15 amino acids. V lost 3 bases, J lost 6 bases, and 7 bases stayed unmatched. Written as DNA, the CDR3 is TGTGCCAGCTCACCCAATAGCGGGAGGGCCATCGAGCAGTACTTC. Amino acids: CASSPNSGRAIEQYF. The full variable domain, completed using reference TRBV18 and TRBJ2-7, is NAGVMQNPRHLVRRRGQEARLRCSPMKGHSHVYWYRQLPEEGLKFMVYLQKENIIDESGMPKERFSAEFPKEGPSILRIQQVVRGDSAAYFCASSPNSGRAIEQYFGPGTRLTVT.

V gene TRBV27 combines with J gene TRBJ1-5; maybe TRBD1 (5 bases). Germline V gene lookup returns CDR1 MNHEY and CDR2 SMNVEV (reference sequence). The CDR3 spans 16 residues. Trimming shortened V by 2 bases and J by 3 bases, and 14 bases separated the two germline ends. The CDR3 nucleotides read TGTGCCAGCAGTTTAGAGGGGCCAGGCTACAATCAGCCCCAGCATTTT. Protein product: CASSLEGPGYNQPQHF.

In DNA, the CDR3 is TGTGCCAGCAGCTTACGGCGTAGCTCCTACAATGAGCAGTTCTTC. Its translation is CASSLRRSSYNEQFF. This chain links TRBV7-9 with TRBJ2-1, with D unclear. The CDR3 runs to 15 residues. Trimming pared 2 bases from V and 0 bases from J, leaving 8 bases between. Germline loops: CDR1 SEHNR, CDR2 FQNEAQ (reference sequence). Combining the CDR3 with reference TRBV7-9 and TRBJ2-1 gives the whole variable domain DTGVSQNPRHKITKRGQNVTFRCDPISEHNRLYWYRQTLGQGPEFLTYFQNEAQLEKSRLLSDRFSAERPKGSFSTLEIQRTEQGDSAMYLCASSLRRSSYNEQFFGPGTRLTVL.

The CDR3 region is CASGRTSGGTYEQYF. In nucleotides, the CDR3 is TGTGCCAGCGGACGGACTAGCGGGGGCACCTACGAGCAGTACTTC. The V and J genes are TRBV28 and TRBJ2-5; 13 bases are a match to TRBD2. The better agreement between TRBJ2-7 and the DNA end casts doubt on the J call. CDR1 is MDHEN, CDR2 SYDVKM, per germline. The CDR3 is 15 amino acids.

Remarks on this clone: Other nucleotide sequences from this sample produce the same CDR3. The CDR3 nucleotides read TGCAGCGTAGGAGGGGAGACCCAGTACTTC. It specifies CSVGGETQYF. The genes are TRBV29-1 and TRBJ2-5, with D tentatively TRBD2 (6 bases). V was cut by 6 bases and J by 5 bases, with 7 bases left in between. Germline CDR1 is SQVTM and CDR2 is ANQGSEA. This CDR3 has 10 amino acids.

In its sample, this clone was seen a few times. The gene calls are TRBV11-1 and TRBJ2-1; D tentatively fits TRBD1 or TRBD2 (5 bases each). CDR3 length equals 17 residues. Trimming left V 4 bases short and J 2 bases short, with 18 bases between. Germline assignment: CDR1 SGHAT and CDR2 FQDESV (reference sequence). CDR3 sequence reads: CASSSPRGEPPYNEQFF. CDR3 DNA: TGTGCCAGCAGCTCCCCCAGAGGGGAACCCCCCTACAATGAGCAGTTCTTC.

As for this clone: Other DNA sequences in this specimen translate into the identical CDR3. The chain employs TRBV28 and TRBJ2-5; D ambiguous. Germline V gives CDR1 MDHEN, CDR2 SYDVKM. V lost 5 bases, J lost 4 bases, and 5 bases lay in between. The CDR3 spans 11 residues. CDR3 residues: CASSLRETQYF. Here the CDR3 DNA reads TGTGCCAGCAGTCTAAGAGAGACCCAGTACTTC. The variable domain in full, completed from reference TRBV28 and TRBJ2-5, reads DVKVTQSSRYLVKRTGEKVFLECVQDMDHENMFWYRQDPGLGLRLIYFSYDVKMKEKGDIPEGYSVSREKKERFSLILESASTNQTSMYLCASSLRETQYFGPGTRLLVL.

J is TRBJ2-5 and V is TRBV5-4, with D unresolved. Trimming stripped 4 bases from V and 2 bases from J, with 6 bases between. The CDR3 loop spans 12 amino acids. Germline values: CDR1 SGHNT, CDR2 YYREEE (reference sequence). CDR3 sequence: CASSSFQETQYF. The CDR3 bases are TGTGCCAGCAGCAGCTTTCAAGAGACCCAGTACTTC.

V gene TRBV11-2 combines with J gene TRBJ2-7; D gene uncertain. Between the trimmed V and J ends, which lost 1 base and 2 bases, there was a span of 9 bases. In germline, CDR1 is SGHAT, CDR2 FQNNGV. The CDR3 is 14 amino acids. The CDR3 is CASSLGVDPYEQYF. The CDR3 DNA is TGTGCCAGCAGCTTAGGGGTAGACCCCTACGAGCAGTACTTC.